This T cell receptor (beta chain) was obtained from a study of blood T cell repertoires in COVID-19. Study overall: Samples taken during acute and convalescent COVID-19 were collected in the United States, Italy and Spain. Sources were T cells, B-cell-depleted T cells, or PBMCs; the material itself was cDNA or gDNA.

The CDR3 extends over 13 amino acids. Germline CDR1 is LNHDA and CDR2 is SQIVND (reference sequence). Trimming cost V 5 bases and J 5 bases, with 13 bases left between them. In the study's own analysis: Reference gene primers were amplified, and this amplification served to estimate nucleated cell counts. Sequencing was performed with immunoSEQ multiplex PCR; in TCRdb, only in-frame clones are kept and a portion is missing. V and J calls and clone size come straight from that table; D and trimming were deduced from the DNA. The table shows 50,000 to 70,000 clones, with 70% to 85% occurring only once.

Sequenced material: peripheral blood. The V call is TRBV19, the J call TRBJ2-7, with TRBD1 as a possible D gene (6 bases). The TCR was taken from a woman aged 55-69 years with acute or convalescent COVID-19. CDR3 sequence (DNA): TGTGCCAGTAGTTACAGGGAGCTGGACGAGCAGTACTTC. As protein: CASSYRELDEQYF.